This TCR beta chain is from a study of shared clonotypes between healthy human individuals (dated by TCRdb to about 2020). Notes on the research overall: The cohort comprised a couple of women and a few men aged 18 to 49 years. Per donor, three plates each were used for CD4 naive and CD4 memory, two for CD8 naive, and one for CD8 memory. To estimate repertoire size and how much clonotypes are shared between individuals, the study performed deep sequencing of blood TCR repertoires from 4 to 6 healthy adults. Different laboratories and diverse techniques were used to prepare libraries and sequence TCR repertoires, to increase sequencing depth and limit assay-specific biases. Leukapheresis yielded between about 0.8 and 8.9 billion PBMCs per donor. Summary of the overall study and its limitations: Compared with non-shared clonotypes, the clonotypes found in all four sorted-subset donors had higher generation probabilities. Incomplete sequencing was indicated by rarefaction of sorted-subset datasets, despite the large sequencing depth. Pairwise subsampling indicated that sequencing depth was expected to affect the degree of clonotype sharing among donors. Sampling was restricted to blood, and TCR repertoires in tissues likely differ from the TCR repertoires found in blood. Estimated clonotype richness was generally larger for naive than for memory subsets. When a handful of donors were compared, the shared fraction of clonotypes was 5% to 6.5% for naive CD4, about 4% for naive CD8, more than 2% for memory CD4, and roughly 0.4% for memory CD8. The genetic and exposure-history diversity represented was limited by the small number of donors.

Using the deep immunoSEQ assay, TCR CDR3 regions were amplified from genomic DNA by multiplex PCR. For each cell subset, the extracted genomic DNA was distributed evenly across all wells of several immunoSEQ 96-well plates, and each plate served as one replicate. For sorted subsets, each replicate PCR was loaded with around 200 ng genomic DNA, equivalent to approximately 33,000 T cell genomes. Purified libraries were measured with a Qubit 3.0 fluorometer, size-checked on a Bioanalyzer 2100, and measured again with the KAPA Library Quantification kit. A separate single-read 150-cycle Illumina NextSeq 550 flow cell was used to sequence each immunoSEQ 96-well plate. On the authors' methods: Because the immunoSEQ output included only junctional sequences and no quality scores, the filtering could not be the same as the filtering used for full-length reads. To assign V/J genes and CDR3, sequences were annotated using PyIR, a Python wrapper for IgBLAST v1.9, with IMGT germline references. Reads were removed for weak V/J assignments (E-value above 1e-6), missing CDR3, stop codons, out-of-frame junctions, or ambiguous translated residues. V3J clonotypes were defined as sequences sharing an identical inferred V gene, J gene, and CDR3 amino acid sequence. Percentage overlap between repertoires was computed as shared unique clonotypes divided by the size of the smaller repertoire. Richness of each repertoire was evaluated using RTK rarefaction, the Chao1 estimator, and Recon v2.1 estimates of unobserved clonotypes. OLGA was used to compute generation probabilities for all TCRbeta clonotypes that the gDNA method yielded from four donors. In TCRdb, the immuneACCESS table is reduced to in-frame sequences with V and J assigned. These tables do not hold every clone; where another copy was compared, an unresolved V gene accounts for under half, and the others remain unexplained. V and J calls plus clone size are reproduced from that table; the DNA served to infer D and trimming. For this sample there are hundreds of thousands of clones; around 96% appear just once. The ten biggest clones cover roughly 0.1% of the sample.

The CDR3 contains 14 residues, cysteine and phenylalanine counted. Only the CDR3 region is kept as DNA, spanning 42 bases read in frame from base 1. For CDR1 and CDR2, the germline V gene lists SQVTM and ANQGSEA. V and J are trimmed by 8 bases and 5 bases, and the gene matches miss 10 bases of the junction. Remarks on this clone: This clone's antigen is unknown. No clone much larger than this one lies a single base away; base qualities are absent.

CD8 naive samples were CD45RO-negative cells positively selected for CCR7, giving a CD45RA+CCR7+ population that excluded TemRA cells. The donors were healthy, HIV-negative adults who had no recently reported acute infections or vaccinations. Only Caucasian adults living in Nashville, Tennessee, USA were represented among the donors. Blood was obtained by leukapheresis, after which PBMCs were separated by Ficoll-Histopaque density gradient centrifugation and cryopreserved in liquid nitrogen vapor phase. Analytical flow cytometry was used to check the purity and quantity of every magnetically sorted T cell population. From each sorted fraction, genomic DNA was isolated and quantified by UV absorbance on a Nanodrop 2000c.

Sequences were obtained from naive CD8+ T cells sorted from blood. The cell subset or site label for this specimen denotes: CD45RA+CCR7+. The sequence joins TRBV29-1 to TRBJ2-5, with 11 bases in between that match TRBD2. This TCR came from a woman aged 30 to 39 in good health. The CDR3 loop reads CSQITSGSTETQYF. The DNA sequence is as follows: TGCAGCCAAATCACTAGCGGGAGTACGGAGACCCAGTACTTC.